This TCR beta chain was obtained from a study of naive and memory T cell subsets. The study's findings and limits: A few larger clonotypes appeared in naive repertoires, especially CD8, possibly memory cells re-expressing CD45RA. From naive to CM, EM and EMRA, diversity decreased and Gini increased. Over 95% of naive TCR sequences appeared only once after error correction, unlike memory subsets.

Two oligonucleotides, mixed equimolar, formed the beta constant-region primer covering TRBC1 and TRBC2. Ligated cDNA was amplified by four rounds of PCR with nested alpha and beta constant-region primers and SP2. TCRdb reprocessed the UMI-ligation and nested PCR reads via MiXCR and lists one record per CDR3 protein. Of roughly 100,000 distinct CDR3 sequences listed, roughly 15% were seen once; the top ten hold 2.8%. This clonotype was seen repeatedly, ten times or more. Its antigen is unidentified. CDR3 length: 15 residues. Germline CDR1 is SGHVS and CDR2 is FNYEAQ. Trimming cost V 3 bases and J 2 bases; bases outside gene matches: 4.

The material sequenced was naive CD8+ T cells from blood. The V and J genes are TRBV7-6 and TRBJ1-1, with 9 bases identical to TRBD1. The clonotype comes from a human donor in good health. The CDR3 spells CASSLQGQGNTEAFF. The CDR3 DNA reads as TGTGCCAGCAGCTTGCAGGGACAGGGTAACACTGAAGCTTTCTTT.